This entry lists 25 T cell receptor beta chains sequenced from one sample in a study of post-analysis software for immune sequencing data. Study findings and constraints: The study found TRBV5-6, TRBV5-1 and TRBV20-1 among roughly 5 TRBV segments more frequent in patients than controls.

Their antigen targets remain unknown. Libraries were made from TCR beta cDNA, and they carried unique molecular identifiers. TCRdb reprocessed the PCR reads via MiXCR and lists one record per CDR3 protein. The profile covers roughly 800,000 distinct CDR3 sequences, with approximately 53% appearing a single time and 4% to 5.5% taken by the ten largest. Sequencing input: blood. The receptors were sampled from a girl between 5 and 17 years old with multiple sclerosis.

The rearrangement links TRBV11-2 to TRBJ2-7, with 7 bases identical to TRBD2. The V and J ends lost 5 bases and 2 bases, in that order; junction bases with no gene match: 9. Germline V gives CDR1 SGHAT, CDR2 FQNNGV. This CDR3 has 15 residues. CDR3 amino acids: CASSRTTSPTYEQYF. CDR3 in DNA: TGTGCCAGCAGCCGAACGACTAGCCCCACCTACGAGCAGTACTTC.

The rearrangement joins TRBV6-1 to TRBJ2-5; 8 nucleotides line up with TRBD1. V lost 5 bases and J lost 5; bases outside the gene matches: 7. The CDR3 length is 14 residues. Germline V gives CDR1 MNHNS, CDR2 SASEGT. The CDR3 is CASSTQGAGETQYF. CDR3 sequence (DNA): TGTGCCAGCAGTACTCAGGGGGCGGGGGAGACCCAGTACTTC.

In regard to this clonotype: Germline is not matched at one junction end, which may reflect a read error. The V and J genes are TRBV5-1 and TRBJ2-3; 14 nucleotides match TRBD2. Germline assignment: CDR1 SGHRS and CDR2 YFSETQ. This CDR3 has 17 residues. The CDR3 loop reads CASSTGTSGSSTDPQYF. DNA of the CDR3: TGCGCCAGCAGCACCGGGACTAGCGGGAGTAGCACAGATCCGCAGTATTTT. The full variable domain, completed using reference TRBV5-1 and TRBJ2-3, is KAGVTQTPRYLIKTRGQQVTLSCSPISGHRSVSWYQQTPGQGLQFLFEYFSETQRNKGNFPGRFSGRQFSNSRSEMNVSTLELGDSALYLCASSTGTSGSSTDPQYFGPGTRLTVL.

The chain combines TRBV12-3 or TRBV12-4 with TRBJ2-1, with 10 bases matching TRBD1. The CDR3 has 13 residues. The trim removed 5 bases at V and 16 bases at J, leaving 11 bases unmatched. In DNA, the CDR3 is TGTGCCAGCAGTAAAGGACAGGGGGGTGAAGCTTTCTTC. Translating it yields CASSKGQGGEAFF.

The chain employs TRBV11-2 and TRBJ2-7; 12 bases are shared with TRBD2. CDR1 is SGHAT, CDR2 FQNNGV, per germline. CDR3 length: 17 residues. With 3 bases clipped from V and 3 bases from J, the junction kept 9 bases outside the gene matches. The CDR3 sequence is CASSFLTSGSYNYEQYF. The CDR3 DNA is TGTGCCAGCAGCTTTCTGACTAGCGGGAGCTATAACTACGAGCAGTACTTC.

The genes are TRBV4-2 and TRBJ2-5; possibly TRBD2 for D (7 bases). The CDR3 has 16 residues. Germline CDR1 and CDR2: LGHNA and YNFKEQ. V shed 0 bases and J shed 6 bases, with 17 bases lying between them. CDR3 region: CASSQDPGGGRKTQYF. As DNA, the CDR3 is TGTGCCAGCAGCCAAGATCCTGGGGGGGGCAGGAAGACCCAGTACTTC.

This clonotype has ten or more counts. This rearrangement joins TRBV12-3 or TRBV12-4 to TRBJ2-7, with D perhaps TRBD1 or TRBD2 (5 bases each). The CDR3 has 13 residues. V lost 3 bases, J lost 0 bases, and 6 bases lay in between. CDR3 sequence: CASSLGVSYEQYF. The CDR3 nucleotides are TGTGCCAGCAGTTTGGGGGTCTCCTACGAGCAGTACTTC.

This clonotype turned up a few times. The chain has TRBV12-3 or TRBV12-4 and TRBJ2-3; TRBD2 matches at 7 bases. The CDR3 length is 15 residues. V lost 2 bases, J lost 0 bases, and 2 bases stayed unmatched. DNA for the CDR3: TGTGCCAGCAGTTTAAGCGGGGCGAGCACAGATACGCAGTATTTT. Translating it yields CASSLSGASTDTQYF.

In nucleotides, the CDR3 is TGTGCCAGCAGCCACTTGGGGGGGTACAATCAAGAGACCCAGTACTTC. Its protein is CASSHLGGYNQETQYF. V and J are TRBV7-9 and TRBJ2-5; 7 bases agree with TRBD2. Per germline, CDR1 SEHNR and CDR2 FQNEAQ (reference sequence). Trimming removed 5 bases from V and 2 bases from J; junction bases left unmatched: 11. This CDR3 is 16 amino acids long.

This clonotype was observed a few times. The chain uses TRBV4-1 and TRBJ2-3; no reliable D call. Looked up from germline, CDR1 is MGHRA and CDR2 is YSYEKL. V lost 0 bases and J lost 2, with 6 bases in between. This CDR3 comprises 14 residues. CDR3 loop: CASSQDRPTDTQYF. As DNA, the CDR3 is TGCGCCAGCAGCCAAGACAGGCCCACAGATACGCAGTATTTT.

This clonotype was observed a single time. The chain carries TRBV7-6 and TRBJ1-1; maybe TRBD1 (6 bases). This CDR3 is 15 amino acids long. V dropped 4 bases and J dropped 2 bases, with 14 bases sitting between them. CDR1 is SGHVS, CDR2 FNYEAQ, per germline. The DNA of the CDR3 is TGTGCCAGCAGCTACTCGGGACATCTAAACACTGAAGCTTTCTTT. This codes for CASSYSGHLNTEAFF.

This chain links TRBV12-3 or TRBV12-4 with TRBJ2-1; tentative D call: TRBD1 (5 bases). The ends were cut back, 4 bases at V and 5 bases at J, with 15 bases in the middle. The CDR3 has 15 residues. The chain's CDR3 is CASSSQGMTHNEQFF. The CDR3 DNA reads as TGTGCCAGCAGTTCTCAGGGTATGACCCACAATGAGCAGTTCTTC.

The rearrangement uses TRBV7-2 and TRBJ2-1; 10 bases are a match to TRBD2. The CDR3 covers 15 residues. V gave up 4 bases and J gave up 2 bases; unmatched junction bases: 2. Germline V gene sequence: CDR1 SGHTA, CDR2 FQGNSA. CDR3 amino acids: CASSSTSGPYNEQFF. The CDR3 nucleotides are TGTGCCAGCAGCTCGACTAGCGGGCCCTACAATGAGCAGTTCTTC.

The chain recombines TRBV29-1 with TRBJ2-7, with 11 bases lining up with TRBD2. CDR1 SQVTM and CDR2 ANQGSEA come from the germline V gene. V gave up 5 bases and J gave up 6 bases; unmatched junction bases: 12. The CDR3 is made up of 15 amino acids. The CDR3 region has the DNA TGCAGCGTTACGGAGATAGCGGGAGGGCCGGGCGAGCAGTACTTC. This encodes CSVTEIAGGPGEQYF.

The V gene is TRBV7-3, the J gene TRBJ2-1; D gene unclear. Germline assignment: CDR1 SGHTA and CDR2 FQGTGA. The CDR3 is 14 residues long. The V and J ends lost 1 base and 8 bases respectively, with 12 bases between them. The CDR3 region is CASSLMRSTDEQFF. The CDR3 nucleotides are TGTGCCAGCAGCTTAATGCGGAGTACCGATGAGCAGTTCTTC.

The rearrangement links TRBV5-1 to TRBJ2-1; TRBD2 is a possible D gene (6 bases). Per germline, CDR1 SGHRS and CDR2 YFSETQ. The V end lost 4 bases, the J end lost 6 bases, and 8 bases lay between the germline ends. The length of the CDR3 is 12 residues. This CDR3 is CASSRDSNEQFF. For the CDR3, the DNA is TGCGCCAGCAGCCGGGACTCCAATGAGCAGTTCTTC.

This clonotype was picked up a small number of times. This rearrangement joins TRBV6-4 to TRBJ2-1; D gene unclear. This CDR3 is 13 amino acids long. Germline V CDR1 and CDR2: MRHNA, SNTAGT. V lost 0 bases and J lost 4, with 4 bases in between. The chain's CDR3 is CASSDSGYNEQFF. CDR3 nucleotides: TGTGCCAGCAGTGACTCGGGGTACAATGAGCAGTTCTTC.

This sequence joins TRBV6-2 or TRBV6-3 and TRBJ1-1, with 7 nucleotides matching TRBD1. The CDR3 spans 18 residues. From germline, CDR1 is MNHEY and CDR2 SVGEGT. V dropped 0 bases and J dropped 0; count of bases not matched to a gene: 10. CDR3 amino acids: CASSYSSRDRAMNTEAFF. In nucleotides, the CDR3 is TGTGCCAGCAGTTACTCGAGCCGGGACAGAGCTATGAACACTGAAGCTTTCTTT.

This clonotype showed up just a few times. This chain connects TRBV5-6 to TRBJ2-3, with D perhaps matching TRBD1 (5 bases). The CDR3 runs 15 residues. Germline CDR1 reads SGHDT; CDR2 reads YYEEEE. Trimming removed 4 bases from V and 2 bases from J, with 14 bases in between. In nucleotides, the CDR3 is TGTGCCAGCAGCCTGGGGCGGCGTCTCACAGATACGCAGTATTTT. Its translation is CASSLGRRLTDTQYF. Complete variable domain (other parts from reference TRBV5-6 and TRBJ2-3): DAGVTQSPTHLIKTRGQQVTLRCSPKSGHDTVSWYQQALGQGPQFIFQYYEEEERQRGNFPDRFSGHQFPNYSSELNVNALLLGDSALYLCASSLGRRLTDTQYFGPGTRLTVL.

About this clonotype itself: An end of the junction does not agree with germline; a read error may underlie this. V usage is TRBV5-1 and J usage is TRBJ2-1, with D hard to call. This CDR3 has 12 amino acids. Looked up from germline, CDR1 is SGHRS and CDR2 is YFSETQ. The CDR3 is CASSLARPEQFF. Here the CDR3 DNA reads TGTGCCAGCAGCTTGGCAAGGCCTGAGCAGTTCTTC.

This clonotype was recorded a few times. The chain is built from TRBV29-1 and TRBJ1-5; a weak D match, TRBD1 (5 bases). Germline V gene data show CDR1 as SQVTM and CDR2 as ANQGSEA. The CDR3 contains 15 residues. V gave up 5 bases and J gave up 1 base, with 15 bases separating them. The CDR3 is CSVRVGTASNQPQHF. The CDR3, as DNA: TGCAGCGTTCGGGTGGGGACGGCCAGCAATCAGCCCCAGCATTTT.

The chain couples TRBV29-1 to TRBJ1-5, with D tentatively TRBD1 (6 bases). Germline loops: CDR1 SQVTM, CDR2 ANQGSEA. Trimming removed 6 bases at V and 4 bases at J, with 19 bases between. The length of the CDR3 is 15 residues. CDR3 sequence: CSVAFGTRGNQPQHF. The CDR3 bases are TGCAGCGTCGCCTTCGGGACACGGGGAAATCAGCCCCAGCATTTT.

V usage is TRBV5-1 and J usage is TRBJ1-1, with D uncertain. CDR1 and CDR2 (germline): SGHRS, YFSETQ. The V end lost 4 bases, the J end lost 4 bases, and 8 bases lay between the germline ends. The CDR3 length is 12 residues. The CDR3 nucleotides are TGCGCCAGCAGCAAAGACTCCACTGAAGCTTTCTTT. Amino acid sequence: CASSKDSTEAFF. Combining the CDR3 with reference TRBV5-1 and TRBJ1-1 gives the whole variable domain KAGVTQTPRYLIKTRGQQVTLSCSPISGHRSVSWYQQTPGQGLQFLFEYFSETQRNKGNFPGRFSGRQFSNSRSEMNVSTLELGDSALYLCASSKDSTEAFFGQGTRLTVV.

The chain recombines TRBV7-2 with TRBJ2-1, with 12 bases that match TRBD2. V trimming: 1 base; J trimming: 12 bases; junction bases outside the gene matches: 7. This CDR3 region has 15 residues. Germline lookup yields CDR1 SGHTA and CDR2 FQGNSA. The CDR3 DNA reads as TGTGCCAGCAGCTTAGTCTTGGCTAGCGGGGGGGTGCAGTTCTTC. Residues: CASSLVLASGGVQFF.

The chain uses TRBV10-3 and TRBJ2-1, with D possibly being TRBD1 or TRBD2 (5 bases each). V lost 7 bases to trimming and J lost 7 bases, with 17 bases between them. Germline loops: CDR1 ENHRY, CDR2 SYGVKD. The CDR3 has 14 amino acids. The CDR3 bases are TGTGCCATCAAAACCGGGACCAGCACTAATGAGCAGTTCTTC. Protein product: CAIKTGTSTNEQFF.